These T cell receptor beta chains were read from a single sample in a study of blood T cell repertoires in COVID-19. Profiled with immunoSEQ multiplex PCR; TCRdb holds only in-frame clones, not every one. The data show around 60,000 clones, roughly 84% seen once. The source material was peripheral blood. Receptors were obtained from a man aged 60 to 69 with COVID-19, enrolled during active disease. CDR3s leave out the opening cysteine and the closing phenylalanine or tryptophan. Each record gives: J gene, CDR3 length, V gene, CDR3 protein.

>TRBJ2-5|11|TRBV9
ASSVGTEETQY
>TRBJ1-1|11|TRBV7-9
ASSLRANTEAF
>TRBJ1-4|11|TRBV12-3/TRBV12-4
ASSLGGGTRLF
>TRBJ1-1|10|TRBV19
ASSGDIFEAF
>TRBJ1-2|10|TRBV6-1
ASSDGSYGYT
>TRBJ2-6|12|TRBV19
ASSYDSGANVLT
>TRBJ1-6|12|TRBV2
ASSLDRDYSPLH
>TRBJ2-3|9|TRBV3-1/TRBV3-2
ASSRADTQY
>TRBJ2-2|12|TRBV6-5
ASSLLAGTGELF
>TRBJ2-1|12|TRBV7-9
ASGSFGGGSEQF
>TRBJ2-7|12|TRBV10-2
ASCEFVRGYEQY
>TRBJ2-7|11|TRBV28
ASSTRDRGEQY
>TRBJ1-2|11|TRBV10-2
ASNPVAGSGYT
>TRBJ2-7|14|TRBV9
ASSVGGTGSSYEQY
>TRBJ2-1|13|TRBV2
ASKVETSGYNEQF
>TRBJ2-7|10|TRBV2
ASTRTGYEQY
>TRBJ2-7|12|TRBV7-9
ASSPGRAAYEQY
>TRBJ1-2|14|TRBV6-4
ASSDFPTGRVYGYT
>TRBJ2-5|12|TRBV11-2
ASSFTSGQETQY
>TRBJ2-7|12|TRBV29-1
SADGGAKTYEQY
>TRBJ2-3|12|TRBV6-5
ASSYSFRPDTQY
>TRBJ1-6|13|TRBV5-6
ASSFRNRGLSPLH